This T cell receptor (delta chain) is from a study of Vδ1+ human thymocytes. Findings and limits, study-wide: Thymic TRG and TRD repertoires appeared highly polyclonal, with Gaussian CDR3 length distributions.

Germline assignment: CDR1 TSWWSYY and CDR2 QGS. The length of the CDR3 is 21 residues. The J segment lost 0 bases and the V segment lost 2 bases, leaving 20 bases of the junction unmatched. Extracted RNA was reverse transcribed into cDNA. Pooled V-gene forward primers with one constant-region reverse primer generated the CDR3 amplicons by multiplex PCR. TCRdb fed the multiplex PCR reads into CATT to redo clone calling. The sample shows some 55,000 delta-chain clones, around a sixth of them seen only once. Vdelta1+ thymocyte sorts reached between roughly 97% and 99.6% purity. A few counts support this clone. Its antigen is unknown.

The sample was Vdelta1+ gamma-delta thymocytes from the thymus. The subset denotes: FACS-sorted CD3+ TCRalphabeta- TCRVdelta1+ TCRVdelta2- thymocytes. This clonotype was obtained from a boy under three years old who had congenital heart surgery. The rearrangement links TRDV1 to TRDJ1; 8 bases map to TRDD3. DNA of the CDR3: TGTGCTCTTGGGGAAGTTCCCGCTGGAGTTTACTGGGGGCCGTACACCGATAAACTCATCTTT. Translation: CALGEVPAGVYWGPYTDKLIF.